This entry features one T cell receptor beta chain sequence. TRB was amplified by touch-down multiplex PCR, primer pools A and B combined. TCRdb processed the multiplex PCR reads again and assigns one entry to each CDR3 protein, with no DNA. This sample contains under 8,000 distinct CDR3 sequences. This sample is drawn from a study of T cell clusters in autoimmune cytopenias. TRB amplification used approximately 250 ng of peripheral blood genomic DNA. CDR1 is LGHNA and CDR2 is YSLEER in the germline V gene. This CDR3 spans 16 amino acids. The same data also went into a second study, on T cell repertoires in aging, cancer and after chemotherapy.

This TCR derives from a human donor in good health. The rearrangement links TRBV4-3 to TRBJ2-5. The specimen sequenced was peripheral blood. CDR3 sequence: CASSQAIGRSDETQYF.